This paragraph reports one T cell receptor beta chain. Its antigen is currently unknown. The CDR3 totals 14 residues. The germline CDR1 and CDR2 sequences are LNHDA and SQIVND (reference sequence). Trimming cost V 0 bases and J 8 bases, with 13 bases left between them. This sample is drawn from a study of beta chain features in type 1 diabetes. Study-level background: The study examined 107,917,701 sorted cells across all samples.

Overall study findings and caveats: Possibly, sequencing cDNA over-represented cells that had high TCR expression levels. VDJ junctions from type 1 diabetes patients carried fewer insertions and larger deletions. Type 1 diabetes patients showed a moderate but significant shortening of TCRB CDR3s in all four CD4+ subsets.

Investigators reverse transcribed all isolated RNA, so they sequenced expressed TCRB transcripts. The protocol was immunoSEQ multiplex PCR, while the TCRdb copy is restricted to in-frame clones and leaves out a portion. The sample records roughly 150,000 clones, 8% to 8.5% being singletons. V gene TRBV19 combines with J gene TRBJ1-2; D call uncertain. The sequence came from a woman younger than 35 with type 1 diabetes. The sequenced sample was central memory CD4+ T cells from blood. The CDR3 region is CASSIEGRAGGYTF. The CDR3 coding sequence is TGTGCCAGTAGTATAGAGGGCCGGGCGGGCGGCTACACCTTC.